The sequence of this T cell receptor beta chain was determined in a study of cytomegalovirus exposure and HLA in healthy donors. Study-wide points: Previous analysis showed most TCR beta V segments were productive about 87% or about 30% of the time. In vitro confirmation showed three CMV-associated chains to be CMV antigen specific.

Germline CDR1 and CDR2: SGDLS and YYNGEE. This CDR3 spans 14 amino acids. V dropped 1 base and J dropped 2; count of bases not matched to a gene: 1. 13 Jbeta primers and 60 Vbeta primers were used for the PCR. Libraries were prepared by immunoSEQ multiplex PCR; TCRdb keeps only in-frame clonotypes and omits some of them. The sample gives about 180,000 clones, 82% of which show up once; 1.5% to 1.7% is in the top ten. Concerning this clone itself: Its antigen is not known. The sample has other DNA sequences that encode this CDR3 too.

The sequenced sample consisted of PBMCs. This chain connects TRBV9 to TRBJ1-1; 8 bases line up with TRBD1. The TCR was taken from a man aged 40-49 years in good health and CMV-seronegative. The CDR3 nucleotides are TGTGCCAGCAGCGTAACAGGGGGAAACACTGAAGCTTTCTTT. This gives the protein CASSVTGGNTEAFF.